This T cell receptor (beta chain) was captured in a study of blood T cell repertoires in COVID-19. Measured with immunoSEQ multiplex PCR; TCRdb has only the in-frame clones, and not every one. The data contain about 200,000 clones, around 84% of them singletons. The sequenced sample consisted of peripheral blood. The source is a man aged 50-60 years with active or convalescent COVID-19.

CDR3 in amino acids: CASSQDYSYEQYF. The CDR3, as DNA: TGTGCCAGCAGCCAAGACTACTCCTACGAGCAGTACTTC. The chain uses TRBV7-2 and TRBJ2-7, with D possibly TRBD2 on 5 matching bases. This CDR3 is built from 13 residues. The V end lost 5 bases, the J end lost 0 bases, and 8 bases lay between the germline ends. Germline V gives CDR1 SGHTA, CDR2 FQGNSA.